A selection of T cell receptor beta chains follows, all from one sample in a study of CD4 T cells in relation to SARS-CoV-2 and coronaviruses. This table comes from immunoSEQ multiplex PCR, and its TCRdb copy is limited to in-frame clones, with some not included. The repertoire consists of about 59,000 clones, with more than 80% occurring once and the leading ten covering 1.3% to 1.5%. Sequencing was done on a sample of memory CD4+ T cells from PBMCs. The source of these receptors is a human donor in good health. Both conserved end residues are part of each CDR3. Part of the rows lack a size; the others show once, few, many or a class for expanded clones.

j_call v_call clone_size cdr3_aa
TRBJ2-7 TRBV7-9 . CASSLKLAGAAYEQYF
TRBJ2-6 TRBV9 . CASSVAVGGAGANVLTF
TRBJ2-3 TRBV21-1 . CASILKGQGRGTDTQYF
TRBJ1-1 TRBV7-2 . CASSLRAGGAENTEAFF
TRBJ2-7 TRBV6-1 . CASSEAGGHRSYEQYF
TRBJ1-1 TRBV5-6 . CASSKLRDRGRRIEAFF
TRBJ2-3 TRBV12-3/TRBV12-4 . CASTYTDTQYF
TRBJ2-7 TRBV6-1 . CASSEVGTSVYEQYF
TRBJ2-7 TRBV2 . CASKKATHRYF
TRBJ2-2 TRBV28 . CASSVKGLRANTGELFF
TRBJ1-1 TRBV5-6 . CASSPSRRGGGTEAFF
TRBJ2-5 TRBV7-9 . CASSPGSARQETQYF
TRBJ2-7 TRBV11-1 . CASSLDRSSYEQYF
TRBJ2-7 TRBV18 . CASSPPRGSDDEQYF
TRBJ1-4 TRBV7-9 . CASSIGTAINEKLFF
TRBJ2-2 TRBV6-5 . CASTEDRNTGELFF
TRBJ2-1 TRBV5-1 few CASSFRTGDNEQFF
TRBJ1-5 TRBV18 . CASSRELEQPQHF
TRBJ1-5 TRBV28 . CASTGGNQPQHF
TRBJ2-1 TRBV30 . CAWTVLASNEQFF
TRBJ2-5 TRBV18 . CASSVVAGQETQYF
TRBJ2-2 TRBV6-5 . CASSLIEGAGELFF
TRBJ2-3 TRBV6-5 . CASSLAGHTYF
TRBJ1-5 TRBV28 . CASSSPGKGSNQPQHF
TRBJ2-7 TRBV10-2 . CASSDSVEQYF
TRBJ2-6 TRBV24-1 once CATSGGSGANVLTF
TRBJ1-3 TRBV9 . CASSVGTGFSGNTIYF
TRBJ2-1 TRBV18 . CASSPPGLFGHEQFF
TRBJ1-5 TRBV2 . CASTLAGSNQPQHF
TRBJ2-1 TRBV21-1 . CASSKEVGSVRFF
TRBJ2-7 TRBV6-1 . CASSEGIEQYF
TRBJ1-1 TRBV7-9 . CASSLGGPKVTEAFF
TRBJ2-7 TRBV27 once CASRGQGRLSYEQYF
TRBJ2-7 TRBV3-1/TRBV3-2 . CASSKRGSGNEQYF
TRBJ1-4 TRBV2 . CASKIRTGGEKLFF
TRBJ1-1 TRBV7-8 . CASSLPVMKNTEAFF
TRBJ2-2 TRBV11-2 . CASSSRDRGFTGELFF
TRBJ2-2 TRBV14 once CASSQSTLAAVTGELFF
TRBJ1-1 TRBV21-1 once CASTYTGHRTMDTEAFF
TRBJ2-1 TRBV7-2 . CASTLAGRVRHEQFF
TRBJ2-1 TRBV6-5 . CASSFRDRGSPEQFF
TRBJ2-7 TRBV29-1 . CSVEGQGWEQYF
TRBJ1-2 TRBV28 . CASSDTGFYGYTF
TRBJ2-5 TRBV5-1 . CASSRVGPSKETQYF
TRBJ2-3 TRBV5-1 . CASSPQGDTQYF
TRBJ1-2 TRBV2 . CASSGSRRNYGYTF
TRBJ2-1 TRBV6-1 . CASSGGLAGGDNEQFF
TRBJ1-2 TRBV19 . CASSTGGAGRYGYTF
TRBJ2-6 TRBV15 . CATSRAPPGGLASGANVLTF
TRBJ2-1 TRBV12-3/TRBV12-4 . CASSTIPQREMFF
TRBJ2-1 TRBV25-1 . CASRPSGSYNEQFF
TRBJ1-1 TRBV7-9 . CASSRDTMNTEAFF
TRBJ1-2 TRBV28 . CASSLARRGAGGYTF
TRBJ2-1 TRBV5-4 . CASSNPGQGYNEQFF
TRBJ2-3 TRBV28 . CASSPDLAGATDTQYF
TRBJ2-7 TRBV6-2/TRBV6-3 . CASSVGTRTYEQYF
TRBJ2-1 TRBV28 . CALHPSGRSNEQFF
TRBJ2-5 TRBV9 . CASSVAGNREETQYF
TRBJ2-3 TRBV5-5 . CASSFSGYDTQYF